This note documents a single TCR beta chain sequence. Its antigen is undetermined. In the same sample, other DNA sequences code for this CDR3. The protocol was immunoSEQ multiplex PCR, while the TCRdb copy is restricted to in-frame clones and leaves out a portion. Here the sample spans around 31,000 clones, almost 90% being singletons. Time point meaning: week 11, during vaccination. One vaccine dose held 300 ug of mutant IDH1 20-mer peptide and came with topical imiquimod. The data stem from a study of a mutant IDH1 vaccine in newly diagnosed glioma. Between the trimmed V and J ends, which lost 3 bases and 1 base, there was a span of 6 bases. Germline CDR1 is KGHSH and CDR2 is LQKENI. This CDR3 has 13 residues.

The origin of this receptor is a man in his late teens or twenties with glioma. This chain connects TRBV18 to TRBJ1-1, with D uncertain. The sequencing used PBMCs, collected from a glioma patient whose treatment included an IDH1 peptide vaccine. Written as DNA, the CDR3 is TGTGCCAGCTCACCGCCGGGGAACACTGAAGCTTTCTTT. Its translation is CASSPPGNTEAFF.